The source of this T cell receptor (beta chain) is a study of radiation and T cells in renal cell carcinoma. The method was immunoSEQ multiplex PCR; TCRdb's version includes in-frame clones alone and lacks a portion of them. The sample lists just under 150,000 clones, approximately 86% occurring once. Time point defined: blood 4 weeks post-SBRT, at nephrectomy. Treatment denoted: 15 Gy SBRT to primary tumor, nephrectomy 4 weeks later. Nephrectomy followed 15 Gy stereotactic body radiation by 4 weeks. CDR3 length: 15 residues. Germline lookup yields CDR1 SGHRS and CDR2 YFSETQ. The V gene lost 0 bases and the J gene lost 3 bases, with 12 bases spanning the gap.

This TCR was sampled from a woman aged 45-60 years with renal cell carcinoma. The chain has TRBV5-1 and TRBJ1-2; no definite D call. Sequences were derived from blood, sampled from a patient whose treatment included radiotherapy and nephrectomy. CDR3 region: CASSLGDGRDYGYTF. CDR3 coding DNA: TGCGCCAGCAGCTTGGGTGACGGGCGTGACTATGGCTACACCTTC. Full variable domain (remainder filled in from reference TRBV5-1 and TRBJ1-2): KAGVTQTPRYLIKTRGQQVTLSCSPISGHRSVSWYQQTPGQGLQFLFEYFSETQRNKGNFPGRFSGRQFSNSRSEMNVSTLELGDSALYLCASSLGDGRDYGYTFGSGTRLTVV.